Listed below are T cell receptor beta chains from one sample, sequenced in a study of cytomegalovirus exposure and HLA in healthy donors. The assay was immunoSEQ multiplex PCR, and TCRdb's table has in-frame clones only and misses some. Of about 140,000 clones listed, approximately 78% were seen once; the top ten hold around 8.1%. Sequencing used PBMCs. The receptors derive from a woman in her forties or fifties in good health and CMV-seropositive. Each CDR3 is given with its conserved first and last residue. The D gene is left open where the match is weak. Size tells how often a clone was seen (once, few, many) or the class of an expanded clone, and some rows leave it out.

v_gene	j_gene	d_gene	abundance	CDR3nt	CDR3aa
TRBV5-1	TRBJ1-3	-	-	TGCGCCAGCAGCGTCGTACCTGGCGGGGAGGCCACCATATATTTT	CASSVVPGGEATIYF
TRBV9	TRBJ1-1	-	-	TGTGCCAGCAGCGTAGCTCCAGGGAACACTGAAGCTTTCTTT	CASSVAPGNTEAFF
TRBV7-7	TRBJ2-3	-	few	TGTGCTAGCAGCTCGACTACCAGCACAGATACGCAGTATTTT	CASSSTTSTDTQYF
TRBV7-2	TRBJ1-2	-	-	TGTGCCAGCAGCCCGGGGGGACCTACTAACTATGGCTACACCTTC	CASSPGGPTNYGYTF
TRBV28	TRBJ1-2	TRBD1	-	TGTGCCAGTTCCGGGACAGCTTACGGCTACACCTTC	CASSGTAYGYTF
TRBV6-5	TRBJ1-2	TRBD1	-	TGTGCCAGCAGTTACGTTAGGACAGGGGGCAACTATGGCTACACCTTC	CASSYVRTGGNYGYTF
TRBV4-3	TRBJ2-7	-	-	TGCGCCAGCAGCCAAGAGTACGGCTACGAGCAGTACTTC	CASSQEYGYEQYF
TRBV11-2	TRBJ2-1	TRBD1	-	TGTGCCAGCAGCTTAGATCGCACAGGGGGCCATCGAGATGAGCAGTTCTTC	CASSLDRTGGHRDEQFF
TRBV29-1	TRBJ2-2	TRBD1	-	TGCAGCGTGGACAGGGGGATCACCGGGGAGCTGTTTTTT	CSVDRGITGELFF
TRBV6-5	TRBJ1-2	-	few	TGTGCCAGCAGTTCCCCGGGCAGGGAGGGAGGCTACACCTTC	CASSSPGREGGYTF
TRBV10-1	TRBJ2-1	-	-	TGCGCCAGCAAACCCGACGGTTTAGCGGACAATGAGCAGTTCTTC	CASKPDGLADNEQFF
TRBV2	TRBJ2-5	TRBD2	-	TGTGCCAGCAGTGAGGGGCTAGCGGTGGGGTTCCAAGAGACCCAGTACTTC	CASSEGLAVGFQETQYF
TRBV5-1	TRBJ2-4	TRBD1	-	TGCGCCAGCAGCAACAGACAGGGGGCCAAAAACATTCAGTACTTC	CASSNRQGAKNIQYF
TRBV6-5	TRBJ2-3	TRBD2	once	TGTGCCAGCAAGCTAGCGGCTAGCACAGATACGCAGTATTTT	CASKLAASTDTQYF
TRBV10-3	TRBJ2-2	TRBD2	-	TGTGCCGTAACTAGCGGGAGAACCGGGGAGCTGTTTTTT	CAVTSGRTGELFF
TRBV7-9	TRBJ2-1	TRBD2	once	TGTGCCAGCAGCTACGGGACTAGCGGGAGAGTCTATGAGCAGTTCTTC	CASSYGTSGRVYEQFF
TRBV30	TRBJ2-7	-	-	TGTGCCTGGAGTCGGGGTTACTACGAGCAGTACTTC	CAWSRGYYEQYF
TRBV30	TRBJ2-5	-	-	TGTGCCTGGAGTGCACTAGCCCAAGAGACCCAGTACTTC	CAWSALAQETQYF
TRBV2	TRBJ2-2	TRBD2	-	TGTGCCAGCAGTCGCGGGACTAGCGGATGGGTAGGGGAGCTGTTTTTT	CASSRGTSGWVGELFF
TRBV7-9	TRBJ2-3	-	-	TGTGCCAGCAGCCGACTCGAAGATACTAGCACAGATACGCAGTATTTT	CASSRLEDTSTDTQYF
TRBV2	TRBJ2-6	TRBD1	-	TGTGCCAGCAGTGGGACAGGTAGTACCAACGTCCTGACTTTC	CASSGTGSTNVLTF
TRBV30	TRBJ1-2	TRBD1	-	TGTGCCCAAGGAAAAGACAGGGGATTCCTATATGTCTTGGGTGGCTACACCTTC	CAQGKDRGFLYVLGGYTF
TRBV5-1	TRBJ2-7	-	-	TGCGCCAGCAGCCATCCTCGGTATGAGGGTTCCTACGAGCAGTACTTC	CASSHPRYEGSYEQYF
TRBV4-3	TRBJ1-4	TRBD1	once	TGCGCCAGCAGCGAGAAGAGGGACAGAGGTGAAAAACTGTTTTTT	CASSEKRDRGEKLFF
TRBV7-6	TRBJ2-7	-	-	TGTGCCAGCAGCTTAGCGCAGGCGGGGGCCTTTTGGGAGCAGTACTTC	CASSLAQAGAFWEQYF
TRBV28	TRBJ2-3	TRBD2	-	TGTGCCAGCAGCTTGAAGTCGGGGCTAGCGGGAGGGAGAACAGATACGCAGTATTTT	CASSLKSGLAGGRTDTQYF
TRBV7-8	TRBJ2-1	TRBD1	-	TGTGCCAGCACCCAGCCGGGACAGGGGTCCTACAATGAGCAGTTCTTC	CASTQPGQGSYNEQFF
TRBV29-1	TRBJ2-1	TRBD2	-	TGCAGCGTTGAATCGGGCGGGAGAAGGATGAATGAGCAGTTCTTC	CSVESGGRRMNEQFF
TRBV28	TRBJ1-1	TRBD1	-	TGTGCCAGCAGGCGACAGGGATACCCGAACACTGAAGCTTTCTTT	CASRRQGYPNTEAFF
TRBV5-1	TRBJ1-2	-	-	TGCGCCAGCAACCTCGGCACAGGGAACTATGGCTACACCTTC	CASNLGTGNYGYTF
TRBV5-1	TRBJ2-5	TRBD2	-	TGCGCCAGCAGCTCCCGGCTAGCGGGGGGCCAAGAGACCCAGTACTTC	CASSSRLAGGQETQYF
TRBV5-1	TRBJ2-2	-	-	TGCGCCAGCAGCTTGGTCATTCGTGGGGACTTCTCTGCGAGGGAGCTGTTTTTT	CASSLVIRGDFSARELFF
TRBV2	TRBJ2-1	-	-	TGTGCCAGCAGTGAAGCTACCGATAGCTCGAGCTCCTACAATGAGCAGTTCTTC	CASSEATDSSSSYNEQFF
TRBV2	TRBJ2-7	TRBD1	-	TGTGCCAGCAACCCCGGGACAGGGTCGTACGAGCAGTACTTC	CASNPGTGSYEQYF
TRBV4-1	TRBJ1-4	-	-	TGCGCCAGCAGCCACCCCGACAGGCGAAGTGAAAAACTGTTTTTT	CASSHPDRRSEKLFF
TRBV29-1	TRBJ2-7	TRBD1	-	TGCAGCGTTGAAGATCTCTCTCCCGGGACAGGGTCAGTCGAGCAGTACTTC	CSVEDLSPGTGSVEQYF